One and the same sample provided the 26 T cell receptor beta chains below, sequenced in a study of CD8+ T cells in alopecia areata. Treatment reported: oral pan-JAK inhibitor, 5-10 mg twice daily. RNA was extracted and reverse transcribed into cDNA as the sequencing template. The repertoire was sequenced with immunoSEQ multiplex PCR; TCRdb's copy has only in-frame clones and lacks some. Among 90,000 to 100,000 clones listed, roughly two thirds were seen once. The sample here was CD8+ T cells sorted from blood, taken at week 4, from a patient treated with tofacitinib. These receptor sequences come from a human donor with alopecia areata.

V is TRBV9 and J is TRBJ2-2, with D perhaps given as TRBD1 or TRBD2 (5 bases each). CDR3 length: 16 residues. CDR1 and CDR2 (germline): SGDLS, YYNGEE. V lost 0 bases and J 10 bases, leaving 19 bases between the germline ends. This CDR3 is CASSVAVGTTYEELFF. Written as DNA, the CDR3 is TGTGCCAGCAGCGTAGCTGTTGGGACCACTTACGAGGAGCTGTTTTTT.

This clone was seen only once. The genes are TRBV9 and TRBJ1-5; no clear D. Germline values: CDR1 SGDLS, CDR2 YYNGEE. This CDR3 has 15 residues. V lost 1 base, J lost 0 bases, and 8 bases lay in between. The CDR3 loop reads CASSVSGYSNQPQHF. CDR3 DNA: TGTGCCAGCAGCGTATCCGGTTATAGCAATCAGCCCCAGCATTTT.

This clone was counted a few times. This chain links TRBV2 with TRBJ2-5, with D maybe TRBD1 (5 bases). The germline V and J ends were trimmed by 2 bases and 5 bases, with 9 bases remaining between them. This CDR3 has 13 residues. Germline V gene sequence: CDR1 SNHLY, CDR2 FYNNEI. The CDR3 DNA follows: TGTGCCAGCAGTGAATGGACACGCGAGACCCAGTACTTC. Translation gives CASSEWTRETQYF.

The rearrangement uses TRBV14 and TRBJ2-7, with D unclear. CDR1 is SGHDN and CDR2 is FVKESK in the germline V gene. The CDR3 is 15 amino acids. Trimming shortened V by 1 base and J by 0 bases, and 10 bases separated the two germline ends. The CDR3, as DNA: TGTGCCAGCAGCCAAGGTTTAAGCCTCTCCTACGAGCAGTACTTC. Its protein is CASSQGLSLSYEQYF.

With respect to this clone: At the DNA level, this CDR3 is encoded by other sequences in the same sample as well. This chain uses TRBV27 with TRBJ2-1; TRBD1 is a possible D gene (6 bases). The V end was cut by 6 bases, the J end by 3 bases, with 9 bases between. The CDR3 extends over 13 amino acids. Germline V gene lookup returns CDR1 MNHEY and CDR2 SMNVEV (reference sequence). CDR3: CASSSTGYNEQFF. DNA of the CDR3: TGTGCCAGCAGCTCGACAGGCTACAATGAGCAGTTCTTC.

The chain employs TRBV5-1 and TRBJ2-7, with TRBD1 as a possible D gene (6 bases). The CDR3 is made up of 13 amino acids. V gave up 6 bases and J gave up 5 bases, with 15 bases separating them. Germline lookup yields CDR1 SGHRS and CDR2 YFSETQ. The CDR3 DNA reads TGCGCCAGCACCGGAACCACAGGGAACGAGCAGTACTTC. This encodes CASTGTTGNEQYF.

The rearrangement links TRBV28 to TRBJ2-7; D unresolved. Germline V gene sequence: CDR1 MDHEN, CDR2 SYDVKM. The ends were cut back, 4 bases at V and 3 bases at J, with 7 bases in the middle. The CDR3 runs 12 residues. The CDR3 protein is CASSSVGYEQYF. Written as DNA, the CDR3 is TGTGCCAGCAGTTCAGTAGGCTACGAGCAGTACTTC.

CDR3 nucleotide sequence: TGTGCCAGCAGCCTAACAGGGGATGGCTACACCTTC. The encoded protein is CASSLTGDGYTF. The chain is built from TRBV13 and TRBJ1-2; TRBD1 matches 7 bases. The CDR3 is 12 residues long. Germline V lookup: CDR1 PRHDT, CDR2 FYEKMQ (reference sequence). V gave up 5 bases and J gave up 6 bases; unmatched junction bases: 3.

CDR3: CSAKGGGGYTF. The CDR3 coding sequence is TGCAGTGCTAAGGGGGGCGGTGGCTACACCTTC. The V call is TRBV20-1, the J call TRBJ1-2; D possibly corresponds to TRBD1 (6 bases). V was pared by 4 bases and J by 7 bases, with 10 bases between. Germline V gene data show CDR1 as DFQATT and CDR2 as SNEGSKA (reference sequence). The CDR3 covers 11 residues.

V is TRBV5-1 and J is TRBJ2-3; D gene ambiguous. Trimming left V 0 bases short and J 4 bases short, with 12 bases between. Per germline, CDR1 SGHRS and CDR2 YFSETQ. CDR3 length equals 15 residues. The CDR3: CASSLVKPVPDTQYF. The CDR3 bases are TGCGCCAGCAGCTTGGTCAAGCCAGTACCAGATACGCAGTATTTT.

As regards this clone: This sample also contains other DNA sequences that code for the same CDR3. This sequence joins TRBV29-1 and TRBJ1-2; the D gene is possibly TRBD1 (6 bases). CDR1 SQVTM and CDR2 ANQGSEA come from the germline V gene. With 1 base removed from V and 6 bases from J, the gap between germline ends came to 9 bases. The CDR3 has 12 residues. The CDR3 loop is CSVEAGGHGYTF. The CDR3 nucleotides read TGCAGCGTTGAAGCGGGGGGCCATGGCTACACCTTC.

V gene TRBV4-1 combines with J gene TRBJ2-7; 7 bases are shared with TRBD2. Germline V CDR1 and CDR2: MGHRA, YSYEKL. The V and J ends lost 3 bases and 2 bases, in that order; junction bases with no gene match: 4. This CDR3 region has 14 residues. The CDR3 coding sequence is TGCGCCAGCAGCCAGCGGGAGTCCACCTACGAGCAGTACTTC. It yields the protein CASSQRESTYEQYF.

V is TRBV2 and J is TRBJ2-5, with D hard to call. CDR1 and CDR2 (germline): SNHLY, FYNNEI. V lost 3 bases and J 2 bases, leaving 4 bases between the germline ends. This CDR3 has 12 amino acids. CDR3 sequence: CASSDFQETQYF. As DNA, the CDR3 is TGTGCCAGCAGTGACTTTCAAGAGACCCAGTACTTC.

The V call is TRBV6-6, the J call TRBJ1-2; 10 nucleotides align to TRBD1. Germline V gene data show CDR1 as MNHNY and CDR2 as SVGAGI (reference sequence). With V trimmed by 5 bases and J by 1 base, 1 base remained unmatched. CDR3 size: 14 residues. The CDR3 coding sequence is TGTGCCAGCAGTGGGACAGGGGATAACTATGGCTACACCTTC. Amino acids: CASSGTGDNYGYTF.

The CDR3 bases are TGTGCCAGCAGTTTTGATCAGTACAATGAGCAGTTCTTC. Amino acid sequence: CASSFDQYNEQFF. The chain employs TRBV27 and TRBJ2-1; no firm D call. Trimming stripped 3 bases from V and 4 bases from J, with 7 bases between. CDR1 and CDR2 from the germline V gene are MNHEY and SMNVEV (reference sequence). There are 13 residues in the CDR3.

As to this clone: The sample contains more than one DNA sequence encoding this CDR3. The V gene is TRBV5-1, the J gene TRBJ1-1, with no clear D. Trimming removed 4 bases from V and 8 bases from J, with 12 bases in between. The CDR3 sequence is 12 residues long. Germline V lookup: CDR1 SGHRS, CDR2 YFSETQ. The CDR3 DNA follows: TGCGCCAGCAGCCCTGAGACGGGAGAAGCTTTCTTT. It is translated as CASSPETGEAFF.

The chain employs TRBV5-1 and TRBJ2-7, with D uncertain. Trimming removed 0 bases from V and 1 base from J, with 5 bases in between. The CDR3 has 13 residues. Per the germline V gene, CDR1 is SGHRS and CDR2 is YFSETQ. CDR3: CASSLELSYEQYF. The CDR3 DNA reads TGCGCCAGCAGCTTGGAGTTATCCTACGAGCAGTACTTC.

V is TRBV9 and J is TRBJ2-3, with 12 nucleotides matching TRBD2. V dropped 5 bases and J dropped 5; count of bases not matched to a gene: 9. Germline V gives CDR1 SGDLS, CDR2 YYNGEE. This CDR3 contains 16 residues. The CDR3 protein is CASSATSGGGGDTQYF. CDR3 nucleotide sequence: TGTGCCAGCAGTGCGACTAGCGGGGGAGGCGGAGATACGCAGTATTTT.

The chain recombines TRBV5-6 with TRBJ2-3; weak D call: TRBD2 (5 bases). V was trimmed by 0 bases and J by 1 base, leaving 15 bases between them. There are 17 residues in the CDR3. CDR1 is SGHDT and CDR2 is YYEEEE in the germline V gene. The CDR3 DNA reads TGTGCCAGCAGCTTGGCTGCGGACGGGATGGGCACAGATACGCAGTATTTT. Translation gives CASSLAADGMGTDTQYF. Combining the CDR3 with reference TRBV5-6 and TRBJ2-3 gives the whole variable domain DAGVTQSPTHLIKTRGQQVTLRCSPKSGHDTVSWYQQALGQGPQFIFQYYEEEERQRGNFPDRFSGHQFPNYSSELNVNALLLGDSALYLCASSLAADGMGTDTQYFGPGTRLTVL.

In its sample, this clone was seen a few times. The gene calls are TRBV29-1 and TRBJ2-2, with no clear D. CDR1 SQVTM and CDR2 ANQGSEA come from the germline V gene. There are 13 residues in the CDR3. With 5 bases removed from V and 6 bases from J, the gap between germline ends came to 13 bases. In nucleotides, the CDR3 is TGCAGCGTTAATATCGTGGGTTCCGGGGAGCTGTTTTTT. It is translated as CSVNIVGSGELFF.

V and J are TRBV15 and TRBJ1-6; unclear D gene. Trimming stripped 3 bases from V and 4 bases from J, with 7 bases between. Germline V gene sequence: CDR1 LNHNV, CDR2 YYDKDF (reference sequence). The CDR3 spans 14 residues. CDR3 sequence (DNA): TGTGCCACCAGCAGCAGGTATTATAATTCACCCCTCCACTTT. Its translation: CATSSRYYNSPLHF. Full variable domain (missing parts from reference TRBV15 and TRBJ1-6): DAMVIQNPRYQVTQFGKPVTLSCSQTLNHNVMYWYQQKSSQAPKLLFHYYDKDFNNEADTPDNFQSRRPNTSFCFLDIRSPGLGDTAMYLCATSSRYYNSPLHFGNGTRLTVT.

The genes are TRBV7-9 and TRBJ1-1; a possible D gene is TRBD1 (6 bases). The CDR3 contains 14 residues. V gave up 1 base and J gave up 4 bases, with 10 bases separating them. The germline V gene encodes CDR1 SEHNR and CDR2 FQNEAQ (reference sequence). CDR3 sequence: CASSLDGGGTEAFF. The CDR3, as DNA: TGTGCCAGCAGCTTAGACGGGGGCGGCACTGAAGCTTTCTTT.

This chain uses TRBV30 with TRBJ2-7; weak D call: TRBD2 (5 bases). The germline CDR1 and CDR2 sequences are GTSNPN and SVGIG (reference sequence). The CDR3 length is 13 residues. The V and J ends lost 2 bases and 1 base respectively, with 9 bases between them. CDR3: CAWSLSGSYEQYF. In DNA, the CDR3 is TGTGCCTGGAGTCTCAGCGGTTCCTACGAGCAGTACTTC.

This clone was detected a few times. The rearrangement links TRBV27 to TRBJ2-7, with D perhaps matching TRBD2 (6 bases). CDR1 is MNHEY, CDR2 SMNVEV, per germline (reference sequence). The CDR3 covers 14 residues. V lost 6 bases and J 4 bases, leaving 16 bases between the germline ends. The CDR3 nucleotides read TGTGCCAGCAGCATGGACTACCCTGGATACGAGCAGTACTTC. Protein: CASSMDYPGYEQYF.

The genes are TRBV30 and TRBJ2-7; D uncertain. The CDR3 has 13 residues. Germline V CDR1 and CDR2: GTSNPN, SVGIG (reference sequence). V was pared by 5 bases and J by 5 bases, with 16 bases between. CDR3 in amino acids: CAWSEIPSNEQYF. The CDR3 DNA follows: TGTGCCTGGTCCGAGATCCCAAGCAACGAGCAGTACTTC.

The V call is TRBV4-2, the J call TRBJ2-4, with D unclear. The V end was cut by 1 base, the J end by 5 bases, with 9 bases between. There are 14 residues in the CDR3. Germline V gene data show CDR1 as LGHNA and CDR2 as YNFKEQ. CDR3 DNA: TGTGCCAGCAGCCAAGTTGTTCGGGAAAACATTCAGTACTTC. Its translation: CASSQVVRENIQYF.